The sequence of this T cell receptor beta chain was determined in a study of blood T cell repertoires in COVID-19. Looking at the study overall: T cells, B-cell-depleted T cells, or PBMCs supplied cDNA or gDNA.

Assay: immunoSEQ multiplex PCR; the TCRdb copy retains only in-frame clones and omits some. The sample has approximately 180,000 clones; 75% to 90% are singletons. This clone was seen ten or more times. Seattle-derived patients entered the study during active infection and were followed longitudinally. The TCR comes from a woman aged 40 to 55 with COVID-19, enrolled during active disease. The specimen was peripheral blood.

CDR3 protein: CASSIRDRGTLFYEQYF. The CDR3 nucleotides read TGTGCCAGCAGCATCCGGGACAGGGGGACCCTCTTTTACGAGCAGTACTTC. The V and J genes are TRBV3-1 (or the pseudogene TRBV3-2) and TRBJ2-7, with 11 positions matching TRBD1. Germline V CDR1 and CDR2: LGHDT, YNNKEL (reference sequence). This CDR3 comprises 17 residues. Trimming took 5 bases from V and 4 from J; bases not matched to a gene: 13.